One sample yielded the 21 T cell receptor beta chains listed below, sequenced in a study of T-cell memory formation after mild COVID-19. TCRdb fed the 5' RACE reads into MiXCR, producing one record per CDR3 protein. Altogether about 180,000 distinct CDR3 sequences are present, 16% being singletons, with the ten largest covering 2% to 2.5%. The sequenced sample consisted of PBMCs or a T cell subset sorted from them (not recorded which). All receptors derive from an adult woman who had mild COVID-19 (a few samples of this study predate the infection). Cell type and time point are not known.

CDR3 sequence: CASSLAGRKDNEQFF. The CDR3 bases are TGCGCCAGCAGCTTGGCCGGGAGGAAGGACAATGAGCAGTTCTTC. This chain joins TRBV5-1 and TRBJ2-1; TRBD2 agrees at 7 bases. Germline-derived CDR1 and CDR2 are SGHRS and YFSETQ. The trim removed 0 bases at V and 5 bases at J, leaving 5 bases unmatched. The CDR3 consists of 15 residues.

The chain couples TRBV7-2 to TRBJ2-5; the match to TRBD1 covers 9 bases. CDR1 and CDR2 from the germline V gene are SGHTA and FQGNSA. The J segment lost 3 bases and the V segment lost 3 bases, leaving 11 bases of the junction unmatched. The CDR3 has 17 amino acids. CDR3 nucleotides: TGTGCCAGCAGCTTTCGCGGGACAGGGTTTACGAAAGAGACCCAGTACTTC. Translating it yields CASSFRGTGFTKETQYF.

This clonotype was observed a few times. The rearrangement joins TRBV20-1 to TRBJ1-6; weak D call: TRBD1 (5 bases). Trimming shortened V by 1 base and J by 7 bases, and 17 bases separated the two germline ends. The CDR3 contains 16 residues. Germline V CDR1 and CDR2: DFQATT, SNEGSKA (reference sequence). The DNA for the CDR3 is TGCAGTGCTAGAGGGCCTTTGGAGACAGACAATTCACCCCTCCACTTT. Protein: CSARGPLETDNSPLHF.

The chain recombines TRBV19 with TRBJ1-5; perhaps TRBD1 as D (6 bases). Trimming left V 7 bases short and J 9 bases short, with 22 bases between. The CDR3 totals 15 residues. CDR1 is LNHDA, CDR2 SQIVND, per germline (reference sequence). CDR3 nucleotide sequence: TGTGCCAGTACCCTGAGGGGGGTATCCGGCGGGCCCCAGCATTTT. This gives the protein CASTLRGVSGGPQHF.

This clonotype was seen more than once but under ten times. DNA of the CDR3: TGTGCCAGCAGCGTAGCTTCAGGGCTGATGAACACTGAAGCTTTCTTT. Amino acid sequence: CASSVASGLMNTEAFF. The genes are TRBV9 and TRBJ1-1; D is possibly TRBD1 (5 bases). V was shortened by 0 bases and J by 0 bases, with 12 bases between the two germline ends. Germline V gene sequence: CDR1 SGDLS, CDR2 YYNGEE. There are 16 residues in the CDR3.

The table lists this clonotype with a few counts. The chain combines TRBV7-2 with TRBJ2-6, with a tentative D call TRBD2 (6 bases). The CDR3 covers 17 residues. V was cut by 1 base and J by 0 bases, with 10 bases left in between. CDR1 and CDR2 from the germline V gene are SGHTA and FQGNSA. CDR3 protein: CASSLVVRGSGANVLTF. DNA for the CDR3: TGTGCCAGCAGCTTAGTGGTGCGGGGCTCTGGGGCCAACGTCCTGACTTTC. Variable domain in full (rest from reference TRBV7-2 and TRBJ2-6): GAGVSQSPSNKVTEKGKDVELRCDPISGHTALYWYRQSLGQGLEFLIYFQGNSAPDKSGLPSDRFSAERTGGSVSTLTIQRTQQEDSAVYLCASSLVVRGSGANVLTFGAGSRLTVL.

The table lists this clonotype with many counts. The chain joins TRBV29-1 to TRBJ1-1; no definite D call. The CDR3 contains 10 residues. Germline CDR1 SQVTM, CDR2 ANQGSEA. Trimming removed 4 bases at V and 5 bases at J, with 5 bases between. The CDR3 region is CSVGETEAFF. DNA for the CDR3: TGCAGCGTTGGTGAGACTGAAGCTTTCTTT.

The chain has TRBV4-3 and TRBJ2-1, with 9 positions matching TRBD2. V dropped 0 bases and J dropped 3; count of bases not matched to a gene: 6. This CDR3 comprises 17 residues. CDR1 and CDR2 (germline): LGHNA, YSLEER. CDR3 region: CASSQEVSGRYYNEQFF. CDR3 DNA: TGCGCCAGCAGCCAAGAGGTTAGCGGGAGATACTACAATGAGCAGTTCTTC.

This clonotype was observed many times. The chain has TRBV29-1 and TRBJ2-1; no firm D call. Trimming pared 4 bases from V and 3 bases from J, leaving 1 base between. The CDR3 is made up of 10 amino acids. The germline CDR1 and CDR2 sequences are SQVTM and ANQGSEA. CDR3 in DNA: TGCAGCGTTGGCTACAATGAGCAGTTCTTC. Its translation is CSVGYNEQFF.

The chain recombines TRBV10-3 with TRBJ2-3, with 7 bases matching TRBD1. The V and J ends lost 10 bases and 0 bases, in that order; junction bases with no gene match: 7. The CDR3 is 14 residues long. Germline CDR1 reads ENHRY; CDR2 reads SYGVKD. The CDR3: CATRQGASTDTQYF. The CDR3, as DNA: TGTGCCACCCGACAGGGCGCTAGCACAGATACGCAGTATTTT.

V and J are TRBV2 and TRBJ2-1; D gene ambiguous. The CDR3 consists of 12 residues. Trimming took off 6 bases at V and 7 bases at J, with 10 bases between the two ends. CDR1 is SNHLY and CDR2 is FYNNEI in the germline V gene. CDR3 residues: CASRVVLNEQFF. The CDR3 bases are TGTGCCAGCAGGGTAGTTCTTAATGAGCAGTTCTTC.

This chain connects TRBV7-2 to TRBJ2-3, with 10 bases matching TRBD2. V dropped 2 bases and J dropped 0; count of bases not matched to a gene: 2. The CDR3 runs to 16 residues. Germline values: CDR1 SGHTA, CDR2 FQGNSA. CDR3 sequence (DNA): TGTGCCAGCAGCTTAAGCGGGAGGGCTAGCACAGATACGCAGTATTTT. Translation gives CASSLSGRASTDTQYF.

The table lists this clonotype with a few counts. The chain employs TRBV20-1 and TRBJ2-7; TRBD1 matches 7 bases. Trimming removed 5 bases from V and 3 bases from J; junction bases left unmatched: 10. CDR3 size: 14 residues. Germline CDR1 DFQATT, CDR2 SNEGSKA (reference sequence). The CDR3 loop reads CSAAEGRGIYEQYF. The CDR3 DNA reads as TGCAGTGCTGCTGAGGGCAGGGGGATCTACGAGCAGTACTTC.

The V gene is TRBV4-1, the J gene TRBJ2-5, with a possible D match to TRBD2 (6 bases). Germline V gene data show CDR1 as MGHRA and CDR2 as YSYEKL. The CDR3 covers 16 residues. With 4 bases removed from V and 9 bases from J, the gap between germline ends came to 24 bases. The DNA for the CDR3 is TGCGCCAGCAGCCTGCAGTCGGGACTTACTTTTATGGCCCAGTACTTC. This sequence encodes CASSLQSGLTFMAQYF.

The table lists this clonotype with a few counts. This chain links TRBV10-3 with TRBJ1-2, with TRBD1 as a possible D gene (6 bases). CDR3 length equals 13 residues. Trimming pared 6 bases from V and 5 bases from J, leaving 13 bases between. CDR1 is ENHRY, CDR2 SYGVKD, per germline. CDR3 loop: CAISGMGAYGYTF. DNA for the CDR3: TGTGCCATCAGCGGGATGGGGGCGTATGGCTACACCTTC.

This sequence joins TRBV3-1 and TRBJ2-7, with unresolved D. This CDR3 region has 12 residues. The V and J ends lost 3 bases and 3 bases respectively, with 6 bases between them. Germline V gene sequence: CDR1 LGHDT, CDR2 YNNKEL (reference sequence). CDR3 bases: TGTGCCAGCAGCCAGAGGTACTACGAGCAGTACTTC. Amino acid sequence: CASSQRYYEQYF.

The chain couples TRBV6-2 or TRBV6-3 to TRBJ2-7; D uncertain. Deletions cut 4 bases from V and 0 bases from J, with 10 bases between. CDR3 length: 14 residues. Germline CDR1 is MNHEY and CDR2 is SVGEGT. CDR3 sequence: CASSSYGYSYEQYF. CDR3 DNA sequence: TGTGCCAGCAGTTCATACGGTTACTCCTACGAGCAGTACTTC.

In DNA form, the CDR3 reads TGTGCCAGCAGCTTGTCGACGGCTAACACCGGGGAGCTGTTTTTT. Protein sequence: CASSLSTANTGELFF. This sequence joins TRBV7-3 and TRBJ2-2; D unclear. Germline V gene data show CDR1 as SGHTA and CDR2 as FQGTGA. The CDR3 sequence is 15 residues long. V dropped 3 bases and J dropped 2 bases, with 10 bases sitting between them.

V is TRBV5-1 and J is TRBJ1-5; TRBD1 agrees at 7 bases. After removal of 7 bases from V and 0 bases from J, the junction contained 10 bases not matched to a gene. Germline CDR1 is SGHRS and CDR2 is YFSETQ. This CDR3 is built from 16 residues. CDR3 bases: TGCGCCAGCGTTACGGGGGACAGCCATAGCAATCAGCCCCAGCATTTT. It codes for CASVTGDSHSNQPQHF.

This clonotype was seen more than once but under ten times. The CDR3 DNA sequence: TGTGCCAGCAGCTCATGGACTAGCGGGAACTCCTACGAGCAGTACTTC. Translation: CASSSWTSGNSYEQYF. This chain uses TRBV11-2 with TRBJ2-7; 12 nucleotides align to TRBD2. Germline-derived CDR1 and CDR2 are SGHAT and FQNNGV. The CDR3 is 16 amino acids. J gave up 0 bases and V 4 bases, and 4 bases lay outside the gene matches.

This clonotype has at least ten counts. This sequence joins TRBV15 and TRBJ2-3; possible D gene TRBD2, 5 bases. The CDR3 covers 14 residues. Trimming cost V 0 bases and J 3 bases, with 7 bases left between them. The germline gives CDR1 LNHNV, CDR2 YYDKDF (reference sequence). The CDR3 coding sequence is TGTGCCACCAGCAGAGATGGCGGGACAGATACGCAGTATTTT. Its translation: CATSRDGGTDTQYF.